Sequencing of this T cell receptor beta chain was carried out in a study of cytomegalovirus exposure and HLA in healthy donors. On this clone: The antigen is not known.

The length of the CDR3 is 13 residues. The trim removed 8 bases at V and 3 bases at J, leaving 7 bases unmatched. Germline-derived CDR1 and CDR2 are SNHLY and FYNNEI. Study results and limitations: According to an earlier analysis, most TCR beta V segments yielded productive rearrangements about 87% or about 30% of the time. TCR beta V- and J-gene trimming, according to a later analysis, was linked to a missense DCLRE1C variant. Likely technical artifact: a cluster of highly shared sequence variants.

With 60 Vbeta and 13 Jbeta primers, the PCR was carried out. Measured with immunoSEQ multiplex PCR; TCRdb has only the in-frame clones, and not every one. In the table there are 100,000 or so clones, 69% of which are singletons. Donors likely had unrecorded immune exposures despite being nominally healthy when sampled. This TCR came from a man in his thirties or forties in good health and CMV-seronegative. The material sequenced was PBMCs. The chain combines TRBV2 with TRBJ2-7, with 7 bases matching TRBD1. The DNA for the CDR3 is TGTGCCAGCTCAAGGCAGGGGGTCTACGAGCAGTACTTC. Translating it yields CASSRQGVYEQYF.